This paragraph reports one TCR beta chain. Its antigen is not identified. The sample comes from a study of T cells in women clearing cervical HPV infection. The study's findings and limits: A classifier using richness and V gene abundances reached an AUC of roughly 0.83.

Using immunoSEQ multiplex PCR, the repertoire was profiled, and TCRdb retains in-frame clones only, with some absent. This listing includes some 41,000 clones. The receptor was derived from a woman aged 18 to 75 with a cervical HPV16 infection that either progressed to CIN3+ or cleared (not recorded which). Sequences were obtained from blood buffy coat.

The DNA read from the CDR3 is TGTGCCAGCAGCTTTGTGGCAGGGGGAGAGACG. Translated, it gives CASSFVAGGET. The entire CDR3 reads CASSFVAGGETQYF. V usage is TRBV7-8 and J usage is TRBJ2-3, with 7 bases matching TRBD1. Read sequence stops 3 residues before the CDR3 end, and the germline J gene provides the missing end. Germline CDR1 reads SGHVS; CDR2 reads FQNEAQ. The CDR3 is made up of 14 amino acids.